A selection of T cell receptor beta chains follows, all from one sample in a study of cytomegalovirus exposure and HLA in healthy donors. Clones were sequenced by immunoSEQ multiplex PCR, and TCRdb holds only the in-frame ones, with some missing. The sample includes some 160,000 clones, over 8% seen only once; the top ten take 1.5% to 2%. Sequencing was performed on PBMCs. The receptors were gathered from a male donor in good health and CMV-seronegative. The CDR3 runs from the conserved cysteine through the conserved F or W. The D gene is left open where the match is weak. Clone sizes are given selectively: once, few, many, or a class where the clone is expanded.

j_call v_call clone_size d_call cdr3_aa
TRBJ1-5 TRBV11-2 few NA CASSLGSGGGNQPQHF
TRBJ1-5 TRBV6-6 few NA CASSYSTGNQPQHF
TRBJ1-1 TRBV28 few NA CASRDRREKAFF
TRBJ2-3 TRBV7-3 few TRBD2 CASSPTSGADTQYF
TRBJ2-3 TRBV2 NA NA CASSNDRGTDTQYF
TRBJ1-6 TRBV7-6 NA TRBD1 CASSSGGPWTPLHF
TRBJ2-1 TRBV7-3 few TRBD2 CASRASGRQENEQFF
TRBJ1-1 TRBV7-9 NA NA CASSPHLNTEAFF
TRBJ2-1 TRBV7-9 few TRBD1 CASSLTGQVPLGRNEQFF
TRBJ1-5 TRBV7-2 few NA CASSWAVGAGQPQHF
TRBJ2-7 TRBV5-6 NA TRBD2 CAGAIGSGGDEQYF
TRBJ1-2 TRBV6-5 NA TRBD1 CASSYGTGEGYTF
TRBJ1-2 TRBV11-2 NA NA CASSLDTGRLTYTF
TRBJ2-2 TRBV6-6 NA TRBD2 CASRPRAGGTGELFF
TRBJ1-1 TRBV7-9 few TRBD1 CASSSSTGVGTEAFF